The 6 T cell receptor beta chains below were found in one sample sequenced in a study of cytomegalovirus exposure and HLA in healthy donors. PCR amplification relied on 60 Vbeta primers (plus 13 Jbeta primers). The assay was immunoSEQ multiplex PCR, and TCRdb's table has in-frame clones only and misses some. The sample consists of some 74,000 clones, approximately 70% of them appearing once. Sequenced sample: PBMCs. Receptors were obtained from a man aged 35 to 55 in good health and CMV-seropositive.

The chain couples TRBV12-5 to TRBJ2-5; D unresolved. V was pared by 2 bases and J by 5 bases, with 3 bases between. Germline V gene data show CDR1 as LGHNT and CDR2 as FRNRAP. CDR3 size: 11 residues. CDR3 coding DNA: TGTGCTAGTGGTTTGCGGGAGACCCAGTACTTC. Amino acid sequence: CASGLRETQYF. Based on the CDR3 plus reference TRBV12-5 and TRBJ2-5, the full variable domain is DARVTQTPRHKVTEMGQEVTMRCQPILGHNTVFWYRQTMMQGLELLAYFRNRAPLDDSGMPKDRFSAEMPDATLATLKIQPSEPRDSAVYFCASGLRETQYFGPGTRLLVL.

CDR3 sequence: CASSLGDTGNTIYF. Written as DNA, the CDR3 is TGTGCCAGCAGCTTGGGGGACACTGGAAACACCATATATTTT. The rearrangement joins TRBV7-2 to TRBJ1-3; tentatively, D is TRBD1 (6 bases). Trimming took 3 bases from V and 2 from J, leaving 8 bases between them. The CDR3 length is 14 residues. The germline V gene encodes CDR1 SGHTA and CDR2 FQGNSA.

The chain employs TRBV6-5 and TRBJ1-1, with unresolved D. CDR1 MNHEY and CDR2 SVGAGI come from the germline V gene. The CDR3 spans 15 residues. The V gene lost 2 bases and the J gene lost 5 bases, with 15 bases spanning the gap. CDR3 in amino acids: CASSYQLNPNTEAFF. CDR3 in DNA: TGTGCCAGCAGTTACCAGTTAAACCCGAATACTGAAGCTTTCTTT.

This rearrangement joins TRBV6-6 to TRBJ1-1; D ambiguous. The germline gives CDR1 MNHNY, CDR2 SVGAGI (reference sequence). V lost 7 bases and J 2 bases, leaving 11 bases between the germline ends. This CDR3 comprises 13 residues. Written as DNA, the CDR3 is TGTGCCAGCATTCTGTCCGGTAACACTGAAGCTTTCTTT. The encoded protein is CASILSGNTEAFF.

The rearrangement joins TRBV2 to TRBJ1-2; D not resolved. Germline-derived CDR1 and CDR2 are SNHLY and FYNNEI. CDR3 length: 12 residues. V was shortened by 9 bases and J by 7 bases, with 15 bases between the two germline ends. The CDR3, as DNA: TGTGCCAGTTCCTTTAGCGAGGGTGGCTACACCTTC. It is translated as CASSFSEGGYTF. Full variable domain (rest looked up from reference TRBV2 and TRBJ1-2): EPEVTQTPSHQVTQMGQEVILRCVPISNHLYFYWYRQILGQKVEFLVSFYNNEISEKSEIFDDQFSVERPDGSNFTLKIRSTKLEDSAMYFCASSFSEGGYTFGSGTRLTVV.

DNA of the CDR3: TGTGCCAGCAGTTACAGATCAGGTAATGAGCAGTTCTTC. Translation: CASSYRSGNEQFF. The V call is TRBV6-5, the J call TRBJ2-1; D uncertain. V lost 2 bases, J lost 7 bases, and 9 bases lay in between. Germline loops: CDR1 MNHEY, CDR2 SVGAGI. This CDR3 region has 13 residues.